The clone carrying this T cell receptor (beta chain) was detected ten times or more. Germline-derived CDR1 and CDR2 are SGHTA and FQGNSA. The germline V and J ends were trimmed by 5 bases and 2 bases, with 22 bases remaining between them. The CDR3 totals 17 residues. Unique molecular identifiers tagged the TCRbeta library. In TCRdb, the PCR reads were re-called with MiXCR into one record per CDR3 protein. This sample has around 200,000 distinct CDR3 sequences, with approximately 6.6% found just once. The data derive from a study of T-cell reconstitution after alpha-beta-depleted transplantation in children.

The chain is built from TRBV7-2 and TRBJ2-7, with TRBD1 as a possible D gene (6 bases). The source material was PBMCs from the stem cell graft donor, sampled from the stem cell graft. The receptor was isolated from a human donor who donated a stem cell graft to a child with Wiskott-Aldrich syndrome. The CDR3 DNA reads TGTGCCAGCAGCGGAGGTATGAACAGGGTTGCGACCTACGAGCAGTACTTC. Translation gives CASSGGMNRVATYEQYF.